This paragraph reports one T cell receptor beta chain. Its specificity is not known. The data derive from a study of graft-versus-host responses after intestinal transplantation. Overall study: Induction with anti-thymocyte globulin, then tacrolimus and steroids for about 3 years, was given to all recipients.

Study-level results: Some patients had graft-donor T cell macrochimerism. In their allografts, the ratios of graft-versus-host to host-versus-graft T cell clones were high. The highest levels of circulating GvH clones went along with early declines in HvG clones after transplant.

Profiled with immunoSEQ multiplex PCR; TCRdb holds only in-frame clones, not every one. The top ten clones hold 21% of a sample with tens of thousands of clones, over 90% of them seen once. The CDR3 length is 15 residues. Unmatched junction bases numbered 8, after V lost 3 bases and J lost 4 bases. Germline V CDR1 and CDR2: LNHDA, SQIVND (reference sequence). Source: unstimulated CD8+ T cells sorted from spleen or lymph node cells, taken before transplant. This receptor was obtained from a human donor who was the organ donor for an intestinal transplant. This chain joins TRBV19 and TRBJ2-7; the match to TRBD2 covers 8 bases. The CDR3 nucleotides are TGTGCCAGTAGTATTGAGGCTAGCGGGCTGTACGAGCAGTACTTC. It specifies CASSIEASGLYEQYF.